Here is one T cell receptor beta chain with its context. Sequencing was performed with immunoSEQ multiplex PCR; in TCRdb, only in-frame clones are kept and a portion is missing. The table records about 68,000 clones, more than 70% of them present only once. The sample comes from a study of OX40 agonist ivuxolimab in advanced cancers. V gave up 7 bases and J gave up 4 bases, with 20 bases separating them. This CDR3 spans 15 amino acids. Germline V CDR1 and CDR2: SGHTS, YDEGEE. Autoimmune disease history or systemic immunosuppression barred patients. The chain uses TRBV5-8 and TRBJ2-5; TRBD2 is a possible D gene (6 bases). Sequenced material: CD4+ or CD8+ T cells sorted from blood, taken in a trial of the OX40 agonist ivuxolimab. This clonotype originated in an adult with an advanced solid tumor such as melanoma, head and neck, liver or kidney cancer. The CDR3 reads CASCLWGEAGETQYF. The CDR3 DNA is TGTGCCAGCTGCCTCTGGGGGGAGGCGGGAGAGACCCAGTACTTC.